This is a list of T cell receptor beta chains from one sample in a study of blood T cell repertoires in COVID-19. Produced via immunoSEQ multiplex PCR; TCRdb's table is partial and in-frame only. The table includes 440,000 or so clones, around nine tenths detected once. Input material: peripheral blood. All receptors derive from a woman aged 40 to 50 with COVID-19, enrolled during active disease. Each CDR3 is given with its conserved first and last residue. Each record gives: V gene, D gene, J gene, CDR3 protein. D genes are given only for firm matches.

V gene: TRBV5-1
D gene: .
J gene: TRBJ1-3
CDR3 protein: CASSRDSGNTIYF

V gene: TRBV7-9
D gene: TRBD1
J gene: TRBJ2-7
CDR3 protein: CASSLPRDPTGVFPYEQYF

V gene: TRBV19
D gene: .
J gene: TRBJ1-2
CDR3 protein: CASSGKGGLSGYTF

V gene: TRBV7-8
D gene: TRBD2
J gene: TRBJ2-2
CDR3 protein: CASSLVPTLAGGNTGELFF

V gene: TRBV4-1
D gene: .
J gene: TRBJ1-1
CDR3 protein: CASSLGGMNTEAFF

V gene: TRBV29-1
D gene: TRBD2
J gene: TRBJ2-1
CDR3 protein: CSGGLDKYNEQFF

V gene: TRBV7-2
D gene: .
J gene: TRBJ1-1
CDR3 protein: CASSLYGFMNTEAFF

V gene: TRBV7-9
D gene: .
J gene: TRBJ2-2
CDR3 protein: CASGAGELFF

V gene: TRBV7-2
D gene: .
J gene: TRBJ1-5
CDR3 protein: CASSPQGGRPQHF

V gene: TRBV18
D gene: .
J gene: TRBJ2-1
CDR3 protein: CASSRQRLEIVDEQFF

V gene: TRBV5-1
D gene: .
J gene: TRBJ2-7
CDR3 protein: CASKGRGSYEQYF

V gene: TRBV12-3/TRBV12-4
D gene: .
J gene: TRBJ1-1
CDR3 protein: CASSRQMNTEAFF

V gene: TRBV25-1
D gene: TRBD1
J gene: TRBJ1-2
CDR3 protein: CASSGGTGVRYRYTF

V gene: TRBV14
D gene: .
J gene: TRBJ1-1
CDR3 protein: CASSQAGAVGEAFF

V gene: TRBV10-1
D gene: .
J gene: TRBJ1-6
CDR3 protein: CAGRTPPSSYNSPLHF

V gene: TRBV19
D gene: TRBD1
J gene: TRBJ1-5
CDR3 protein: CASSGERGPGNQPQHF

V gene: TRBV10-3
D gene: .
J gene: TRBJ1-1
CDR3 protein: CAISEQGVGTEAFF

V gene: TRBV19
D gene: TRBD1
J gene: TRBJ1-1
CDR3 protein: CASRLTGATEAFF

V gene: TRBV18
D gene: TRBD1
J gene: TRBJ1-4
CDR3 protein: CATSEETGAFPNEKLFF

V gene: TRBV9
D gene: TRBD2
J gene: TRBJ2-5
CDR3 protein: CASSRAGVDRIQETQYF

V gene: TRBV3-1/TRBV3-2
D gene: TRBD1
J gene: TRBJ2-7
CDR3 protein: CASSRGQNYEQYF

V gene: TRBV28
D gene: TRBD1
J gene: TRBJ1-4
CDR3 protein: CASRPPGTGNEKLFF

V gene: TRBV5-4
D gene: TRBD1
J gene: TRBJ2-7
CDR3 protein: CASSTGTGVYEQYF

V gene: TRBV5-8
D gene: .
J gene: TRBJ1-1
CDR3 protein: CASSLGGGGTEAFF